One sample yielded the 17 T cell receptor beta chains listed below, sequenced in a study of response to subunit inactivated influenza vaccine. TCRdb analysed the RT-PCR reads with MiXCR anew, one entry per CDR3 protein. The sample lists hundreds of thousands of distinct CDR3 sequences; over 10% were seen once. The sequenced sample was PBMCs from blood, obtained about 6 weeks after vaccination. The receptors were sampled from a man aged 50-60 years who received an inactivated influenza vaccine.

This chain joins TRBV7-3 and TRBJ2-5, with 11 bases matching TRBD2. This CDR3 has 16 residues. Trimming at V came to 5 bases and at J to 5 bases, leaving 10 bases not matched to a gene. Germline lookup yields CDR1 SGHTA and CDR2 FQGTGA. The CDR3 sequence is CASSRGTSGRRETQYF. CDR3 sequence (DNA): TGTGCCAGCAGCCGAGGGACTAGCGGACGGAGGGAGACCCAGTACTTC. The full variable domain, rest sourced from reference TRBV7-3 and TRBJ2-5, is GAGVSQTPSNKVTEKGKYVELRCDPISGHTALYWYRQSLGQGPEFLIYFQGTGAADDSGLPNDRFFAVRPEGSVSTLKIQRTERGDSAVYLCASSRGTSGRRETQYFGPGTRLLVL.

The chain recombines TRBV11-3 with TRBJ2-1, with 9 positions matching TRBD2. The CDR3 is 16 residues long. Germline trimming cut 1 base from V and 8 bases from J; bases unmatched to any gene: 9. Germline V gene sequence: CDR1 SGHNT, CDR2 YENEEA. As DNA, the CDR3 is TGTGCCAGCAGCTTAGGTCTGGCGGGGGGGCCCCATGAGCAGTTCTTC. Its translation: CASSLGLAGGPHEQFF.

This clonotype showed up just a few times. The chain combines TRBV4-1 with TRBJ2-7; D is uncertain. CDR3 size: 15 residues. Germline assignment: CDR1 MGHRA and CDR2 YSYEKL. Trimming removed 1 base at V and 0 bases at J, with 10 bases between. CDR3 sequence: CASSQGPQNSYEQYF. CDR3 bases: TGCGCCAGCAGCCAAGGCCCCCAGAACTCCTACGAGCAGTACTTC.

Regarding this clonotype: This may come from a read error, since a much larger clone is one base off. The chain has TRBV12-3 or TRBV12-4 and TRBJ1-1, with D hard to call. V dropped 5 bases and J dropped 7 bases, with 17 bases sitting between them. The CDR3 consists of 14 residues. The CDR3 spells CASSLGGVSIEAFF. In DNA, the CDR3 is TGTGCCAGCAGTCTTGGAGGTGTGAGCATTGAAGCTTTCTTT.

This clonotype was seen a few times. The CDR3: CASSQVTSGRRNEQFF. The CDR3 DNA reads as TGTGCCAGCAGCCAAGTAACTAGCGGGAGGAGAAATGAGCAGTTCTTC. V gene TRBV4-2 combines with J gene TRBJ2-1; 12 positions agree with TRBD2. The CDR3 is made up of 16 amino acids. In germline, CDR1 is LGHNA, CDR2 YNFKEQ. J lost 7 bases, V lost 1 base, and 5 bases had no gene match.

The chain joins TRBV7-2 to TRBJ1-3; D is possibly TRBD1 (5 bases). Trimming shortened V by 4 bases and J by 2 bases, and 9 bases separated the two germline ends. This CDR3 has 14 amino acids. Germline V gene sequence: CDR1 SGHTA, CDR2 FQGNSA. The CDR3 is CASSYQGAGNTIYF. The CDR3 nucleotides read TGTGCCAGCAGCTACCAGGGTGCTGGAAACACCATATATTTT.

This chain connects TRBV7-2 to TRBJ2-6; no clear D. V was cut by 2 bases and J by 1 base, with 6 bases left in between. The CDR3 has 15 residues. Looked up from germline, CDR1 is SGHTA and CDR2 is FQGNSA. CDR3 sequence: CASSLSVSGANVLTF. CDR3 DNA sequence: TGTGCCAGCAGCTTATCTGTATCTGGGGCCAACGTCCTGACTTTC.

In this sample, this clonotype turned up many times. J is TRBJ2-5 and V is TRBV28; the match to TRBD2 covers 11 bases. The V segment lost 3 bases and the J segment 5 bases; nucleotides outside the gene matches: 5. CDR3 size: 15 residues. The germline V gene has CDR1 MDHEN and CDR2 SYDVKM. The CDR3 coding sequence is TGTGCCAGCAGTTTTTATGCTAGCGGGAGGGAGACCCAGTACTTC. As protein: CASSFYASGRETQYF.

CDR3 sequence (DNA): TGTGCCAGCAGTGACAACCCCGGGCCCGCCTACGAGCAGTACTTC. It specifies CASSDNPGPAYEQYF. The V and J genes are TRBV6-2 or TRBV6-3 and TRBJ2-7; no clear D gene. V was shortened by 5 bases and J by 2 bases, with 16 bases between the two germline ends. The CDR3 totals 15 residues. The germline V gene encodes CDR1 MNHEY and CDR2 SVGEGT.

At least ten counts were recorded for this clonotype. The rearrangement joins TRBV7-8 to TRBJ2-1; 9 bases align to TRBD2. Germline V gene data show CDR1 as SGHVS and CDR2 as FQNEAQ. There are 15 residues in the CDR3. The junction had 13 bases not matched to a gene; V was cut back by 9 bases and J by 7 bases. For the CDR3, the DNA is TGTGCCAGTTTCCGTATAGCGGGAGTGGCGAATGAGCAGTTCTTC. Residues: CASFRIAGVANEQFF. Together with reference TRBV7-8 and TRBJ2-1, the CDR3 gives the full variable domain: GAGVSQSPRYKVAKRGQDVALRCDPISGHVSLFWYQQALGQGPEFLTYFQNEAQLDKSGLPSDRFFAERPEGSVSTLKIQRTQQEDSAVYLCASFRIAGVANEQFFGPGTRLTVL.

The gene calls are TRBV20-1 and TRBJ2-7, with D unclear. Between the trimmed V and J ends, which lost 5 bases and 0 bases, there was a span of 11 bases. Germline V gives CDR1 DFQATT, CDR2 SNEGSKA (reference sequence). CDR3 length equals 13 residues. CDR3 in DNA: TGCAGTGCTGCGGAAGGCGTCTCCTACGAGCAGTACTTC. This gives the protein CSAAEGVSYEQYF.

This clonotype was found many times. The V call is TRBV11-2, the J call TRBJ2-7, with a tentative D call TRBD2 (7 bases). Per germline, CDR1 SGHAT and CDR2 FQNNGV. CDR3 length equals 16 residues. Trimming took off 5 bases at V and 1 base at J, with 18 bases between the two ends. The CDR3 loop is CASSLGRGRMSYEQYF. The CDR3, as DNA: TGTGCCAGCAGCCTCGGGCGGGGGCGCATGTCCTACGAGCAGTACTTC.

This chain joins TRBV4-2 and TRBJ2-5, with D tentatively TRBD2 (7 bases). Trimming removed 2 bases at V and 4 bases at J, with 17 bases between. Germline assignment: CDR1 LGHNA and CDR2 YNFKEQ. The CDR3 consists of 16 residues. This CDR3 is CASSQSSTRGGETQYF. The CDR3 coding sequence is TGTGCCAGCAGCCAAAGTTCTACTAGGGGGGGAGAGACCCAGTACTTC.

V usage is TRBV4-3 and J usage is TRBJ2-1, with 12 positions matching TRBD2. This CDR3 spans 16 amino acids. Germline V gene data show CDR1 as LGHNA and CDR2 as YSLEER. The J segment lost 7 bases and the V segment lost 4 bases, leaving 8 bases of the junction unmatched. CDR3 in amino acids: CASSLWTSGMMNEQFF. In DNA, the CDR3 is TGCGCCAGCAGCCTATGGACTAGCGGGATGATGAATGAGCAGTTCTTC.

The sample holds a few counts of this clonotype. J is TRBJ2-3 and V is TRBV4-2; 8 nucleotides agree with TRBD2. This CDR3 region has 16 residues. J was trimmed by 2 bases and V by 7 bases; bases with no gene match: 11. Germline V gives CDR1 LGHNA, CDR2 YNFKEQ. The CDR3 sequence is CASNAQGREDTDTQYF. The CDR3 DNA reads TGTGCCAGCAACGCCCAGGGGCGGGAGGACACAGATACGCAGTATTTT.

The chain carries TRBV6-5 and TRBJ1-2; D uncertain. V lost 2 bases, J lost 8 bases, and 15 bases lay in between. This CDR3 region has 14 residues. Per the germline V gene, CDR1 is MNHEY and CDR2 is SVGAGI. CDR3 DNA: TGTGCCAGCAGTTACGACTCGGGAACTAGCGGCTACACCTTC. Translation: CASSYDSGTSGYTF.

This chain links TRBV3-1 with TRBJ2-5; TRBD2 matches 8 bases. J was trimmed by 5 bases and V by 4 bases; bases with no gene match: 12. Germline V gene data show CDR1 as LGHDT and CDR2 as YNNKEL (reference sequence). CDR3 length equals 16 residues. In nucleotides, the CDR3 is TGTGCCAGCAGCCTTCTCGGGACTAGTGGCGGGGAGACCCAGTACTTC. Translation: CASSLLGTSGGETQYF.